A single sample is the source of the 3 T cell receptor beta chains below, sequenced in a study of T cells in Graves' hyperthyroidism and ophthalmopathy (dated by TCRdb to about 2019). Library method: multiplex PCR. The run used an Illumina HiSeq 2000. The TCR beta CDR3 regions were amplified from the RNA transcripts. The first round of RT-PCR for the TCR CDR3 was performed with the HTBI primer set and the Qiagen OneStep RT-PCR kit. Clones were called with MiXCR by TCRdb after fastp trimmed the public reads at Q25, and only in-frame beta chains were retained. Entries that share a CDR3 protein sequence are merged under the most common genes and DNA. In this sample the table shows about 350,000 distinct CDR3 sequences, approximately 15% of which occur a single time. In total, the top ten clones hold around 24% of the sample. The sample taken for sequencing was blood. The receptors were gathered from a woman aged 30 to 39 with Graves' hyperthyroidism.

This clonotype occurred many times. This sequence joins TRBV18 and TRBJ2-4; no clear D. Germline values: CDR1 KGHSH, CDR2 LQKENI. Deletions cut 3 bases from V and 6 bases from J, with 9 bases between. The CDR3 loop spans 13 amino acids. CDR3 sequence reads: CASSPVTGNIQYF. The CDR3 nucleotides read TGTGCCAGCTCACCGGTCACTGGAAACATTCAGTACTTC.

This clonotype was seen many times. A junction boundary mismatches the germline segment, possibly from a read error. The chain combines TRBV7-2 with TRBJ2-7; 9 bases are shared with TRBD1. CDR1 and CDR2 (germline): SGHTA, FQGNSA. The CDR3 runs 13 residues. The CDR3 DNA reads TGCGCCAGCAGCTTGGACAGGGGCTACGAGCAGTACTTC. This translates into CASSLDRGYEQYF.

This clonotype occurred a few times. The chain links TRBV20-1 to TRBJ1-2; the match to TRBD1 covers 8 bases. The J segment lost 4 bases and the V segment lost 5 bases, leaving 3 bases of the junction unmatched. Germline V gene sequence: CDR1 DFQATT, CDR2 SNEGSKA (reference sequence). This CDR3 has 12 residues. The CDR3 sequence is CSALGQAYGYTF. CDR3 sequence (DNA): TGCAGTGCTCTGGGACAGGCCTATGGCTACACCTTC.